The 2 T cell receptor beta chains reported below all come from one sample, sequenced in a study of cytomegalovirus exposure and HLA in healthy donors. The PCR employed 60 Vbeta primers together with 13 Jbeta primers. Using immunoSEQ multiplex PCR, the repertoire was profiled, and TCRdb retains in-frame clones only, with some absent. This table has more than 80,000 clones, approximately 79% appearing once. The sequenced sample was PBMCs. The receptors were gathered from a man between 60 and 70 years old in good health and CMV-seronegative.

The V gene is TRBV6-5, the J gene TRBJ1-1; D remains unclear. CDR1 is MNHEY and CDR2 is SVGAGI in the germline V gene. With 6 bases removed from V and 6 bases from J, the gap between germline ends came to 14 bases. CDR3 length: 13 amino acids. The CDR3 nucleotides read TGTGCCAGCAGGGGCCGGATCTACGCTGAAGCTTTCTTT. Translating it yields CASRGRIYAEAFF.

This chain connects TRBV5-6 to TRBJ2-3, with 12 bases lining up with TRBD2. Germline lookup yields CDR1 SGHDT and CDR2 YYEEEE. The CDR3 length is 17 residues. V lost 5 bases to trimming and J lost 0 bases; unmatched junction nucleotides: 7. The CDR3 here is CASRGLAGYLSTDTQYF. The CDR3 DNA is TGTGCCAGCAGAGGACTAGCGGGGTACTTAAGCACAGATACGCAGTATTTT.